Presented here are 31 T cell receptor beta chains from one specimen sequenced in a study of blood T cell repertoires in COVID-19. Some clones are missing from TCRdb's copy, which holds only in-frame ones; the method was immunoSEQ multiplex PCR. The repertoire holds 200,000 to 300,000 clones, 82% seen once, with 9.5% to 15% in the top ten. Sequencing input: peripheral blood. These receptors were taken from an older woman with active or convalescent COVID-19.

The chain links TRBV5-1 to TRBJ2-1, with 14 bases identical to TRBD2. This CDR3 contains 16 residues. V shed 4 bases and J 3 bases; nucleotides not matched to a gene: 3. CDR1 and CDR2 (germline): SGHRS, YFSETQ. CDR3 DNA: TGCGCCAGCAGCCGGACTAGCGGGGGGTTCTACAATGAGCAGTTCTTC. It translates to CASSRTSGGFYNEQFF.

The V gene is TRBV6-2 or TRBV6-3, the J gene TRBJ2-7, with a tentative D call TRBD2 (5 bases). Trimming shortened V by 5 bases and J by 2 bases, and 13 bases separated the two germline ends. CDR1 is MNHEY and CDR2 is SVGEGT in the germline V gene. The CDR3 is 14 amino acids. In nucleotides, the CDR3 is TGTGCCAGCAGTCGAGACGGGATCACCTACGAGCAGTACTTC. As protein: CASSRDGITYEQYF.

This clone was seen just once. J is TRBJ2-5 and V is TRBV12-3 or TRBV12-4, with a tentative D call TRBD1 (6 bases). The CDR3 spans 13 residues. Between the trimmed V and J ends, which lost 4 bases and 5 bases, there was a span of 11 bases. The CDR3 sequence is CASSSLQGETQYF. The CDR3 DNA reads TGTGCCAGCAGTTCCCTTCAGGGGGAGACCCAGTACTTC.

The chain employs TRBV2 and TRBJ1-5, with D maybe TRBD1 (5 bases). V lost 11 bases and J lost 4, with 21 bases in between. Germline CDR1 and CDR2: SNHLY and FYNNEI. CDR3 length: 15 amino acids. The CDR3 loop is CASSPQLQENQPQHF. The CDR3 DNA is TGTGCCTCATCCCCCCAACTACAGGAAAATCAGCCCCAGCATTTT.

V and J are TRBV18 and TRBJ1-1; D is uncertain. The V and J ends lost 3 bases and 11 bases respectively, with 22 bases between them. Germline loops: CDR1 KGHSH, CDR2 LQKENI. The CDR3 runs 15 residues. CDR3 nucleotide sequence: TGTGCCAGCTCACCTCGGAACGGGGAACGGGCTGGGGCTTTCTTT. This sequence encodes CASSPRNGERAGAFF.

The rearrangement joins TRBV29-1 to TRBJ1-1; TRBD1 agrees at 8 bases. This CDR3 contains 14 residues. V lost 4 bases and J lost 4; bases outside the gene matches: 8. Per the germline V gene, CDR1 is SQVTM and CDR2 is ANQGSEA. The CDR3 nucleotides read TGCAGCGTTGTTCCCTCGGACAGGGCCACTGAAGCTTTCTTT. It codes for CSVVPSDRATEAFF.

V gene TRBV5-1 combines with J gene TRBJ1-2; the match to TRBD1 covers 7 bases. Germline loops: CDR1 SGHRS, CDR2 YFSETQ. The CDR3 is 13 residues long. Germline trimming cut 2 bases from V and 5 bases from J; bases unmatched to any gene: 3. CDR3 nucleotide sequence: TGCGCCAGCAGCTTCCAGGGGGAATATGGCTACACCTTC. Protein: CASSFQGEYGYTF.

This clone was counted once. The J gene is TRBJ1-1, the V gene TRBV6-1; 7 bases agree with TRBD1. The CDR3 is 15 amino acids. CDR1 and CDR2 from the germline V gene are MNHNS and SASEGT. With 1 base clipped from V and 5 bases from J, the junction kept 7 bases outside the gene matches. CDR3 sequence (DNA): TGTGCCAGCAGTGAAGGCCCAGGGGGTGAAACTGAAGCTTTCTTT. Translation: CASSEGPGGETEAFF.

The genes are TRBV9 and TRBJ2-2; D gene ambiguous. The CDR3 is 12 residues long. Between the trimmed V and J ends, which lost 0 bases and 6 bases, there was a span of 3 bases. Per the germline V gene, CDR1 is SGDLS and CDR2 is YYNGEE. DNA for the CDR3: TGTGCCAGCAGCGTAGTATCCGGGGAGCTGTTTTTT. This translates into CASSVVSGELFF.

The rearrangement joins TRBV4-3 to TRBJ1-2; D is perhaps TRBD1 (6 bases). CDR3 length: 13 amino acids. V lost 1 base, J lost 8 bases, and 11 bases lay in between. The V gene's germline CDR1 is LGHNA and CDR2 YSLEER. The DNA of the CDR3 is TGCGCCAGCAGCCAAGCACAGGGTGACGGCTACACCTTC. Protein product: CASSQAQGDGYTF.

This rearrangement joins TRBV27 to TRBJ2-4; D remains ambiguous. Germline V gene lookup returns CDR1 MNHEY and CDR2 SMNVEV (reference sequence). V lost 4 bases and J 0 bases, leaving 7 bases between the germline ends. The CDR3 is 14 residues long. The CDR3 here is CASSSLIAKNIQYF. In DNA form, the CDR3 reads TGTGCCAGCAGTTCTCTTATAGCCAAAAACATTCAGTACTTC.

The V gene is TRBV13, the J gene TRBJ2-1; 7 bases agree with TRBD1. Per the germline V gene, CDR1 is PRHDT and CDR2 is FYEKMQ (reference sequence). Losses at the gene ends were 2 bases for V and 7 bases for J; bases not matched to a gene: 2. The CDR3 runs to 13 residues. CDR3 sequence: CASSLRRGNEQFF. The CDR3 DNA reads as TGTGCCAGCAGCTTACGCAGGGGGAATGAGCAGTTCTTC.

The CDR3 sequence is CSASPKTGEGSGANVLTF. CDR3 in DNA: TGCAGTGCTAGTCCAAAGACAGGGGAAGGCTCTGGGGCCAACGTCCTGACTTTC. The rearrangement uses TRBV20-1 and TRBJ2-6, with 8 bases fitting TRBD1. The CDR3 sequence is 18 residues long. V lost 3 bases, J lost 0 bases, and 10 bases stayed unmatched. Germline V gene lookup returns CDR1 DFQATT and CDR2 SNEGSKA (reference sequence).

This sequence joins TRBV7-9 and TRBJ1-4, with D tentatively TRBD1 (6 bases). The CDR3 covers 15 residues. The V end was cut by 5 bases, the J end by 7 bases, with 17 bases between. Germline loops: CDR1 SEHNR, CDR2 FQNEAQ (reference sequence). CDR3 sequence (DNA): TGTGCCAGCAGCGCTGGGACAAATAGGGGTGAAAAACTGTTTTTT. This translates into CASSAGTNRGEKLFF. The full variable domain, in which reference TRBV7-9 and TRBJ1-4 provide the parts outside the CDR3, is DTGVSQNPRHKITKRGQNVTFRCDPISEHNRLYWYRQTLGQGPEFLTYFQNEAQLEKSRLLSDRFSAERPKGSFSTLEIQRTEQGDSAMYLCASSAGTNRGEKLFFGSGTQLSVL.

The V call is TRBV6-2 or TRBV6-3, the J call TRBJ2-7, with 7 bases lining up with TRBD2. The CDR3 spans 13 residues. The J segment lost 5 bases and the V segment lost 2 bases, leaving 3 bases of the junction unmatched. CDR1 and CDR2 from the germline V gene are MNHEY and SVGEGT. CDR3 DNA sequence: TGTGCCAGCAGTTACGGGAGGGGCCACGAGCAGTACTTC. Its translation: CASSYGRGHEQYF.

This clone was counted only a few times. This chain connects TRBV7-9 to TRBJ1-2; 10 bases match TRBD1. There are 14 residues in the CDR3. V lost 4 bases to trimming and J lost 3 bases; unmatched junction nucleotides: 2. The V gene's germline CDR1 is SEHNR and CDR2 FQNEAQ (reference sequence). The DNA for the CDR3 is TGTGCCAGCAGCTCGACAGGGGGCCACTATGGCTACACCTTC. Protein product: CASSSTGGHYGYTF.

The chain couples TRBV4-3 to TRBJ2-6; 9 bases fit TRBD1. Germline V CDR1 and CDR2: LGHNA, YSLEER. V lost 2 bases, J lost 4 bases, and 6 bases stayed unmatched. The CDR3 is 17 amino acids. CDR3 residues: CASSQPGTGSGANVLTF. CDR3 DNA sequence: TGCGCCAGCAGCCAACCCGGGACAGGGTCAGGGGCCAACGTCCTGACTTTC.

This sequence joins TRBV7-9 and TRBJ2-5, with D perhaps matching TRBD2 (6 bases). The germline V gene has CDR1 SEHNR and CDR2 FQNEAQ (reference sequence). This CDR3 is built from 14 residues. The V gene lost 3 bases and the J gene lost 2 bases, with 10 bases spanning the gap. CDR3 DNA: TGTGCCAGCAGCTTCGGGCGGGATCAAGAGACCCAGTACTTC. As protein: CASSFGRDQETQYF. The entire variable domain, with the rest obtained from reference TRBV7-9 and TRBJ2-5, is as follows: DTGVSQNPRHKITKRGQNVTFRCDPISEHNRLYWYRQTLGQGPEFLTYFQNEAQLEKSRLLSDRFSAERPKGSFSTLEIQRTEQGDSAMYLCASSFGRDQETQYFGPGTRLLVL.

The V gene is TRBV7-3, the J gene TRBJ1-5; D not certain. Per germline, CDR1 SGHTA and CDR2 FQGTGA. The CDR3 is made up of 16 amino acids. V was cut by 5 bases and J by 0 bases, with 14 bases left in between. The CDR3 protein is CASSPTRLYSNQPQHF. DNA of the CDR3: TGTGCCAGCAGCCCCACCCGACTGTATAGCAATCAGCCCCAGCATTTT.

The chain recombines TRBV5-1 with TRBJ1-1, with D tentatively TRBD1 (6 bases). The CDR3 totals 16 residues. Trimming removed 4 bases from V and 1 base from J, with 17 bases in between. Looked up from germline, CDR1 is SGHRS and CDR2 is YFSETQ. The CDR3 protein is CASSLTIGGANTEAFF. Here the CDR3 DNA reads TGCGCCAGCAGCCTCACTATCGGGGGGGCGAACACTGAAGCTTTCTTT.

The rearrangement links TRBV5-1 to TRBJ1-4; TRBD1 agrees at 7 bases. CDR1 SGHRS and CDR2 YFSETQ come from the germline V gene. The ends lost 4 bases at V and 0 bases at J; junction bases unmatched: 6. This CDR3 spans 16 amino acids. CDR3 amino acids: CASSDGTVATNEKLFF. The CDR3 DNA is TGCGCCAGCAGCGACGGGACAGTTGCAACTAATGAAAAACTGTTTTTT.

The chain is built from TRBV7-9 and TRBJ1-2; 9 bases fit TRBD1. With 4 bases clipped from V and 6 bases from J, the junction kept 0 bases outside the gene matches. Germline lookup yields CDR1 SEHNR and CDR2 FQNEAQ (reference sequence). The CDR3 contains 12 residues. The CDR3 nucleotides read TGTGCCAGCAGCTGGACAGGGGATGGCTACACCTTC. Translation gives CASSWTGDGYTF.

CDR3 region: CASILAGWSHEQYF. In nucleotides, the CDR3 is TGTGCCAGCATCCTAGCGGGGTGGTCTCACGAGCAGTACTTC. This chain links TRBV2 with TRBJ2-7, with 9 bases that match TRBD2. This CDR3 is built from 14 residues. Germline CDR1 SNHLY, CDR2 FYNNEI. Germline trimming cut 7 bases from V and 5 bases from J; bases unmatched to any gene: 9.

CDR3 nucleotides: TGTGCCAGCACTACCGGGACAGCGAACACCGGGGAGCTGTTTTTT. This codes for CASTTGTANTGELFF. This chain connects TRBV6-5 to TRBJ2-2; 7 bases line up with TRBD1. The CDR3 length is 15 residues. With 7 bases clipped from V and 0 bases from J, the junction kept 5 bases outside the gene matches. Per the germline V gene, CDR1 is MNHEY and CDR2 is SVGAGI.

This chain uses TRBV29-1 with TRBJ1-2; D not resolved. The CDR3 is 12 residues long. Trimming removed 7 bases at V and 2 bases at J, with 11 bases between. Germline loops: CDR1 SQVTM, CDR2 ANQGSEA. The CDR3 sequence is CSASDNNYGYTF. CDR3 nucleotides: TGCAGCGCATCAGACAACAACTATGGCTACACCTTC.

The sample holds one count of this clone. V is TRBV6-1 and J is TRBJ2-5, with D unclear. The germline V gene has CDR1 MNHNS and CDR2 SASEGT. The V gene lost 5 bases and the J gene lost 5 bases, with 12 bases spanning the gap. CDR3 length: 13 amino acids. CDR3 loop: CASSSVHRETQYF. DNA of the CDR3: TGTGCCAGCAGTTCGGTCCATCGGGAGACCCAGTACTTC.

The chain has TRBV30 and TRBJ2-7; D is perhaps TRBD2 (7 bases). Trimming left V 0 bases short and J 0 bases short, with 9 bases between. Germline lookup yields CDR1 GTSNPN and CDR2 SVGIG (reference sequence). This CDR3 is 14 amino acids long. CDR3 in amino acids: CAWSVGGGSYEQYF. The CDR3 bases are TGTGCCTGGAGTGTGGGAGGGGGCTCCTACGAGCAGTACTTC.

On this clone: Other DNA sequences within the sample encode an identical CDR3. The CDR3 here is CASSMGLMNTEAFF. The CDR3 nucleotides read TGTGCCAGTAGTATGGGACTCATGAACACTGAAGCTTTCTTT. The chain combines TRBV19 with TRBJ1-1; D might be TRBD1 (5 bases). V was cut by 3 bases and J by 0 bases, with 8 bases left in between. The germline V gene encodes CDR1 LNHDA and CDR2 SQIVND (reference sequence). The CDR3 has 14 amino acids.

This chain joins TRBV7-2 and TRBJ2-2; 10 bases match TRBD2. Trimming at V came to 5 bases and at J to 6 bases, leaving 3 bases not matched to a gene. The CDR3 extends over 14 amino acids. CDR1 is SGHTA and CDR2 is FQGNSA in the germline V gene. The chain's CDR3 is CASSGGLASGELFF. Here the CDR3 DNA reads TGTGCCAGCAGCGGGGGACTAGCGTCCGGGGAGCTGTTTTTT.

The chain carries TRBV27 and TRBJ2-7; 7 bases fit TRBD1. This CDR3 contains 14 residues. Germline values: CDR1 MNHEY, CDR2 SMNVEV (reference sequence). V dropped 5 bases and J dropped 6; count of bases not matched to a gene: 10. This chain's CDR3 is CASSPQTGLGEQYF. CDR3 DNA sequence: TGTGCCAGCAGTCCCCAGACAGGGCTCGGCGAGCAGTACTTC.

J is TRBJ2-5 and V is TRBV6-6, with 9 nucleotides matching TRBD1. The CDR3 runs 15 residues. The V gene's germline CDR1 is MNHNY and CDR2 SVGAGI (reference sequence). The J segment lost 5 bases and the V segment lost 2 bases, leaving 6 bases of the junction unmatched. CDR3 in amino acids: CASSYQQGAVETQYF. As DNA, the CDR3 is TGTGCCAGCAGTTACCAACAGGGGGCCGTGGAGACCCAGTACTTC.